These T cell receptor beta chains were read from a single sample in a study of type 1 and type 2 diabetes patients. TCRdb re-called the multiplex PCR reads with MiXCR, one entry per CDR3 protein. Of 250,000 or so distinct CDR3 sequences listed, 45% to 60% are singletons. What was sequenced was peripheral blood mononuclear cells (PBMCs). These receptors were obtained from a man aged 18 to 30 with type 2 diabetes. Each CDR3 is given with its conserved first and last residue. A D gene is named only where the DNA matches it firmly. For some rows the clone size is stated as once, few or many, or as a class when expanded; others skip it.

d_gene: NA; v_gene: TRBV9; j_gene: TRBJ1-1; abundance: NA; CDR3aa: CASSVGVMSTEAFF; CDR3nt: TGTGCCAGCAGCGTTGGGGTAATGAGCACTGAAGCTTTCTTT
d_gene: NA; v_gene: TRBV2; j_gene: TRBJ2-6; abundance: many; CDR3aa: CASSEAREPSGSSGANVLTF; CDR3nt: TGTGCCAGCAGTGAAGCGCGGGAACCTTCCGGGAGCTCTGGGGCCAACGTCCTGACTTTC
d_gene: TRBD1; v_gene: TRBV28; j_gene: TRBJ1-1; abundance: NA; CDR3aa: CASAGTDVEAFF; CDR3nt: TGTGCCAGCGCAGGGACAGACGTTGAAGCTTTCTTT
d_gene: NA; v_gene: TRBV19; j_gene: TRBJ2-7; abundance: few; CDR3aa: CASSIDLGSAYEQYF; CDR3nt: TGTGCCAGTAGTATAGATCTTGGCTCTGCCTACGAGCAGTACTTC
d_gene: NA; v_gene: TRBV7-4; j_gene: TRBJ2-7; abundance: NA; CDR3aa: CASVAGVVGEQYF; CDR3nt: TGTGCTAGTGTGGCAGGGGTAGTGGGTGAGCAGTACTTC
d_gene: NA; v_gene: TRBV29-1; j_gene: TRBJ1-2; abundance: few; CDR3aa: CSAPDNPYGYTF; CDR3nt: TGCAGCGCCCCGGACAACCCCTATGGCTACACCTTC
d_gene: NA; v_gene: TRBV7-8; j_gene: TRBJ2-7; abundance: few; CDR3aa: CASSLKHEQYF; CDR3nt: TGTGCCAGCAGCTTAAAACACGAGCAGTACTTC
d_gene: TRBD2; v_gene: TRBV7-2; j_gene: TRBJ2-5; abundance: NA; CDR3aa: CASGWSGGQTQYF; CDR3nt: TGTGCCAGCGGTTGGAGCGGGGGTCAGACCCAGTACTTC
d_gene: NA; v_gene: TRBV7-6; j_gene: TRBJ1-4; abundance: NA; CDR3aa: CASSPFREGDEKLFF; CDR3nt: TGTGCCAGCAGCCCGTTTAGGGAGGGGGATGAAAAACTGTTTTTT
d_gene: TRBD1; v_gene: TRBV28; j_gene: TRBJ1-2; abundance: NA; CDR3aa: CASSLVGRGRNYGYTF; CDR3nt: TGTGCCAGCAGTTTAGTCGGCAGGGGGCGGAACTATGGCTACACCTTC
d_gene: NA; v_gene: TRBV2; j_gene: TRBJ2-5; abundance: many; CDR3aa: CATNLLRTQYF; CDR3nt: TGTGCCACCAACTTATTACGGACCCAGTACTTC
d_gene: NA; v_gene: TRBV30; j_gene: TRBJ1-2; abundance: NA; CDR3aa: CAWSETGNYGYTF; CDR3nt: TGTGCCTGGAGTGAAACAGGAAACTATGGCTACACCTTC
d_gene: NA; v_gene: TRBV12-3/TRBV12-4; j_gene: TRBJ2-1; abundance: NA; CDR3aa: CASSEDGSLGEQFF; CDR3nt: TGTGCCAGCAGTGAAGACGGGTCCCTCGGGGAGCAGTTCTTC
d_gene: NA; v_gene: TRBV20-1; j_gene: TRBJ2-1; abundance: few; CDR3aa: CSTGLLSNEQFF; CDR3nt: TGCAGTACTGGACTCCTCAGCAATGAGCAGTTCTTC
d_gene: NA; v_gene: TRBV7-2; j_gene: TRBJ2-1; abundance: NA; CDR3aa: CASSLRGGGQTSRNEQFF; CDR3nt: TGTGCCAGCAGCTTAAGGGGAGGAGGACAAACAAGTCGCAATGAGCAGTTCTTC
d_gene: TRBD1; v_gene: TRBV7-2; j_gene: TRBJ1-6; abundance: NA; CDR3aa: CASSHQGGSPLHF; CDR3nt: TGTGCCAGCAGCCATCAGGGGGGATCACCCCTCCACTTT
d_gene: NA; v_gene: TRBV7-8; j_gene: TRBJ1-2; abundance: NA; CDR3aa: CASSFRGDYGYTF; CDR3nt: TGTGCCAGCAGCTTTCGGGGTGACTATGGCTACACCTTC
d_gene: TRBD1; v_gene: TRBV20-1; j_gene: TRBJ2-7; abundance: NA; CDR3aa: CSAWDRFYEQYF; CDR3nt: TGCAGTGCCTGGGACAGATTCTACGAGCAGTACTTC
d_gene: TRBD1; v_gene: TRBV7-2; j_gene: TRBJ2-7; abundance: NA; CDR3aa: CASARGLAIRQYEQYF; CDR3nt: TGTGCCAGCGCGAGGGGGCTGGCAATTCGGCAATACGAGCAGTACTTC
d_gene: TRBD1; v_gene: TRBV27; j_gene: TRBJ1-2; abundance: NA; CDR3aa: CASRRTGPNYGYTF; CDR3nt: TGTGCCAGCAGGAGGACAGGGCCTAACTATGGCTACACCTTC
d_gene: NA; v_gene: TRBV6-6; j_gene: TRBJ1-2; abundance: NA; CDR3aa: CAIGGPPHGYTF; CDR3nt: TGTGCGATCGGTGGGCCCCCCCATGGCTACACCTTC
d_gene: NA; v_gene: TRBV7-8; j_gene: TRBJ2-5; abundance: NA; CDR3aa: CASKPGATEETQYF; CDR3nt: TGTGCCAGCAAACCCGGGGCAACAGAAGAGACCCAGTACTTC
d_gene: NA; v_gene: TRBV13; j_gene: TRBJ2-1; abundance: NA; CDR3aa: CASSLTDFGGNEQFF; CDR3nt: TGTGCCAGCAGCTTAACGGACTTCGGAGGCAATGAGCAGTTCTTC
d_gene: NA; v_gene: TRBV12-3/TRBV12-4; j_gene: TRBJ2-7; abundance: few; CDR3aa: CASSWTVNENEQYF; CDR3nt: TGTGCCAGCAGCTGGACAGTAAACGAGAACGAGCAGTACTTC
d_gene: NA; v_gene: TRBV20-1; j_gene: TRBJ2-7; abundance: NA; CDR3aa: CSASSSVGYEQYF; CDR3nt: TGCAGTGCTAGCTCCAGCGTTGGCTACGAGCAGTACTTC
d_gene: NA; v_gene: TRBV2; j_gene: TRBJ1-1; abundance: many; CDR3aa: CASRRATETEAFF; CDR3nt: TGTGCCAGCAGACGAGCAACGGAGACTGAAGCTTTCTTT
d_gene: TRBD2; v_gene: TRBV30; j_gene: TRBJ2-7; abundance: NA; CDR3aa: CAWSVSSSGRIYEQYF; CDR3nt: TGTGCCTGGAGTGTATCGAGTAGCGGGAGGATCTACGAGCAGTACTTC
d_gene: NA; v_gene: TRBV28; j_gene: TRBJ2-7; abundance: NA; CDR3aa: CASSLASPREQYF; CDR3nt: TGTGCCAGCAGTTTAGCTAGCCCCCGCGAGCAGTACTTC
d_gene: NA; v_gene: TRBV11-2; j_gene: TRBJ1-4; abundance: NA; CDR3aa: CASSLGFSEKLFF; CDR3nt: TGTGCCAGCAGCTTAGGTTTCAGTGAAAAACTGTTTTTT
d_gene: NA; v_gene: TRBV30; j_gene: TRBJ1-5; abundance: NA; CDR3aa: CASNRSGPQHF; CDR3nt: TGTGCCAGTAACCGGTCTGGACCCCAGCATTTT
d_gene: NA; v_gene: TRBV7-3; j_gene: TRBJ2-7; abundance: once; CDR3aa: CASSALRTDTYEQYF; CDR3nt: TGTGCCAGCAGTGCCTTACGGACAGATACCTACGAGCAGTACTTC
d_gene: TRBD2; v_gene: TRBV7-6; j_gene: TRBJ2-5; abundance: NA; CDR3aa: CASSFAGGGETQYF; CDR3nt: TGTGCCAGCAGCTTTGCGGGGGGGGGAGAGACCCAGTACTTC
d_gene: TRBD1; v_gene: TRBV7-9; j_gene: TRBJ1-2; abundance: NA; CDR3aa: CASTLGQAGGYTF; CDR3nt: TGTGCCAGCACCCTGGGACAGGCGGGGGGCTACACCTTC
d_gene: NA; v_gene: TRBV30; j_gene: TRBJ1-4; abundance: NA; CDR3aa: CASSSHSDMNEKLFF; CDR3nt: TGTGCCAGTAGTTCACACAGCGATATGAATGAAAAACTGTTTTTT
d_gene: NA; v_gene: TRBV2; j_gene: TRBJ2-1; abundance: NA; CDR3aa: CASNPGNEQFF; CDR3nt: TGTGCCAGCAACCCCGGTAATGAGCAGTTCTTC
d_gene: TRBD1; v_gene: TRBV30; j_gene: TRBJ2-1; abundance: NA; CDR3aa: CAWDRGYNEQFF; CDR3nt: TGTGCCTGGGACAGGGGATACAATGAGCAGTTCTTC
d_gene: TRBD1; v_gene: TRBV6-5; j_gene: TRBJ2-5; abundance: once; CDR3aa: CASTSPGQGWETQYF; CDR3nt: TGTGCCAGCACTAGCCCGGGACAGGGGTGGGAGACCCAGTACTTC
d_gene: NA; v_gene: TRBV7-9; j_gene: TRBJ1-4; abundance: NA; CDR3aa: CASSLQGRGEKLFF; CDR3nt: TGTGCCAGCAGCCTCCAGGGACGGGGTGAAAAACTGTTTTTT
d_gene: TRBD1; v_gene: TRBV18; j_gene: TRBJ1-4; abundance: few; CDR3aa: CASSPGTGVEKLFF; CDR3nt: TGTGCCAGCTCCCCCGGGACAGGGGTCGAAAAACTGTTTTTT
d_gene: NA; v_gene: TRBV25-1; j_gene: TRBJ1-1; abundance: many; CDR3aa: CASSGSVTKGDTEAFF; CDR3nt: TGTGCCAGCAGTGGGAGTGTAACTAAAGGGGACACTGAAGCTTTCTTT
d_gene: NA; v_gene: TRBV5-1; j_gene: TRBJ2-5; abundance: NA; CDR3aa: CASSHPGSGETQYF; CDR3nt: TGCGCCAGCAGCCACCCCGGGAGCGGGGAGACCCAGTACTTC
d_gene: TRBD2; v_gene: TRBV20-1; j_gene: TRBJ2-5; abundance: NA; CDR3aa: CSASGASGRSETQYF; CDR3nt: TGCAGTGCTAGCGGGGCTAGCGGGAGGTCGGAGACCCAGTACTTC
d_gene: NA; v_gene: TRBV11-1; j_gene: TRBJ2-5; abundance: NA; CDR3aa: CASSYASGYPQETQYF; CDR3nt: TGTGCCAGCAGCTACGCGTCGGGATATCCCCAAGAGACCCAGTACTTC
d_gene: NA; v_gene: TRBV19; j_gene: TRBJ2-2; abundance: NA; CDR3aa: CASSPRQVSLVTGELFF; CDR3nt: TGTGCCAGTAGTCCGCGACAGGTATCGCTCGTCACCGGGGAGCTGTTTTTT
d_gene: NA; v_gene: TRBV6-6; j_gene: TRBJ2-1; abundance: NA; CDR3aa: CASSYGVNEQFF; CDR3nt: TGTGCCAGCAGTTACGGGGTGAATGAGCAGTTCTTC
d_gene: TRBD2; v_gene: TRBV19; j_gene: TRBJ2-3; abundance: few; CDR3aa: CASSITAGVDTQYF; CDR3nt: TGTGCCAGTAGTATCACAGCGGGAGTGGATACGCAGTATTTT
d_gene: NA; v_gene: TRBV5-5; j_gene: TRBJ2-7; abundance: NA; CDR3aa: CASSLPTANEQYF; CDR3nt: TGTGCCAGCAGCTTGCCGACAGCTAACGAGCAGTACTTC
d_gene: TRBD1; v_gene: TRBV2; j_gene: TRBJ2-3; abundance: NA; CDR3aa: CASSLSGTGGLTDTQYF; CDR3nt: TGTGCCAGCAGCCTCAGTGGGACAGGGGGCTTAACAGATACGCAGTATTTT
d_gene: TRBD1; v_gene: TRBV6-6; j_gene: TRBJ1-2; abundance: many; CDR3aa: CASRGTGGDNYGYTF; CDR3nt: TGTGCCAGCAGAGGGACAGGGGGCGACAACTATGGCTACACCTTC
d_gene: NA; v_gene: TRBV19; j_gene: TRBJ1-2; abundance: NA; CDR3aa: CASNSGRNGYTF; CDR3nt: TGTGCCAGTAACAGTGGACGGAATGGCTACACCTTC
d_gene: TRBD1; v_gene: TRBV19; j_gene: TRBJ2-7; abundance: few; CDR3aa: CASSVGTGGRNEQYF; CDR3nt: TGTGCCAGTAGTGTCGGGACAGGGGGTAGAAACGAGCAGTACTTC
d_gene: NA; v_gene: TRBV7-6; j_gene: TRBJ2-7; abundance: once; CDR3aa: CASSLYRGREQYF; CDR3nt: TGTGCCAGCAGCTTATATAGGGGCCGTGAGCAGTACTTC
d_gene: NA; v_gene: TRBV2; j_gene: TRBJ2-7; abundance: many; CDR3aa: CASSLLNSYEQYF; CDR3nt: TGTGCCAGCAGCCTACTGAACTCCTACGAGCAGTACTTC
d_gene: NA; v_gene: TRBV20-1; j_gene: TRBJ2-7; abundance: few; CDR3aa: CSARAGSGEQYF; CDR3nt: TGCAGTGCTAGAGCGGGATCCGGCGAGCAGTACTTC
d_gene: NA; v_gene: TRBV13; j_gene: TRBJ1-6; abundance: NA; CDR3aa: CGVSVANYNSPLHF; CDR3nt: TGTGGGGTGTCAGTCGCGAACTATAATTCACCCCTCCACTTT
d_gene: NA; v_gene: TRBV6-5; j_gene: TRBJ2-1; abundance: NA; CDR3aa: CASRYDYQSSYNEQFF; CDR3nt: TGTGCCAGCAGATACGACTATCAGAGCTCCTACAATGAGCAGTTCTTC
d_gene: NA; v_gene: TRBV9; j_gene: TRBJ2-2; abundance: NA; CDR3aa: CASSPRGSVDRELFF; CDR3nt: TGTGCCAGCAGCCCCCGGGGGTCGGTCGACCGGGAGCTGTTTTTT
d_gene: NA; v_gene: TRBV7-6; j_gene: TRBJ1-2; abundance: few; CDR3aa: CASSPLGRDDGYTF; CDR3nt: TGTGCCAGCAGCCCTTTGGGGAGGGACGATGGCTACACCTTC
d_gene: NA; v_gene: TRBV6-7; j_gene: TRBJ1-1; abundance: few; CDR3aa: CASHEMNTEAFF; CDR3nt: TGTGCCAGCCACGAGATGAACACTGAAGCTTTCTTT
d_gene: NA; v_gene: TRBV29-1; j_gene: TRBJ2-2; abundance: NA; CDR3aa: CSVAGEDTGELFF; CDR3nt: TGCAGCGTTGCGGGAGAGGACACCGGGGAGCTGTTTTTT